Each of the 31 T cell receptor beta chains below was sequenced from the same sample in a study of post-analysis software for immune sequencing data. Study-wide points: In patients, about 5 TRBV segments were more frequent than in controls, with TRBV5-6, TRBV5-1 and TRBV20-1 among them.

Unique molecular identifiers tagged the TCR beta cDNA libraries. From the PCR reads, TCRdb called clonotypes with MiXCR, one entry per CDR3 protein. Of 750,000 to 950,000 distinct CDR3 sequences listed, about 45% are singletons. No antigen is known for these receptors. Sample: blood. These receptors were collected from a girl aged 10-17 years with multiple sclerosis.

This clonotype appeared a few times. The chain uses TRBV18 and TRBJ2-7; 10 bases are shared with TRBD1. The CDR3 covers 15 residues. The trim removed 5 bases at V and 2 bases at J, leaving 6 bases unmatched. Germline CDR1 KGHSH, CDR2 LQKENI. The CDR3 here is CASSNRDRGTYEQYF. CDR3 nucleotides: TGTGCCAGCTCAAACCGGGACAGGGGCACCTACGAGCAGTACTTC.

The CDR3 sequence is CASSQDGLRTVAYEQFF. DNA of the CDR3: TGCGCCAGCAGCCAAGATGGGTTAAGGACCGTGGCTTATGAGCAGTTCTTC. V and J are TRBV4-3 and TRBJ2-1; no reliable D call. The germline V gene encodes CDR1 LGHNA and CDR2 YSLEER. CDR3 size: 17 residues. The V gene lost 0 bases and the J gene lost 8 bases, with 20 bases spanning the gap.

J is TRBJ2-7 and V is TRBV20-1; TRBD2 aligns across 10 bases. The J call is in doubt because the DNA end fits TRBJ2-5 better. Germline V gives CDR1 DFQATT, CDR2 SNEGSKA (reference sequence). This CDR3 contains 17 residues. CDR3 sequence (DNA): TGCAGTGCTAGAGATCCTAGCGAGCGGGGGGGCGTAGAGACCCAGTACTTC. Protein product: CSARDPSERGGVETQYF.

This sequence joins TRBV9 and TRBJ2-5, with 7 nucleotides matching TRBD2. The CDR3 length is 16 residues. Unmatched junction bases numbered 14, after V lost 0 bases and J lost 9 bases. Germline V gene sequence: CDR1 SGDLS, CDR2 YYNGEE. The chain's CDR3 is CASSVAVRTSDEAQYF. CDR3 in DNA: TGTGCCAGCAGCGTAGCCGTCCGAACTAGCGACGAGGCCCAGTACTTC.

Points on this clonotype: Being one base from a much bigger clone, this may be a read error. The chain couples TRBV7-9 to TRBJ2-5; D not resolved. Germline V gene data show CDR1 as SEHNR and CDR2 as FQNEAQ (reference sequence). This CDR3 comprises 13 residues. V was shortened by 1 base and J by 5 bases, with 8 bases between the two germline ends. The CDR3 reads CASSLGPAETQYF. Written as DNA, the CDR3 is TGTGCCAGCAGCTTAGGGCCGGCGGAGACCCAGTACTTC.

The J gene is TRBJ2-2, the V gene TRBV27; TRBD2 matches 10 bases. Germline V gene sequence: CDR1 MNHEY, CDR2 SMNVEV (reference sequence). This CDR3 spans 18 amino acids. With 6 bases clipped from V and 0 bases from J, the junction kept 10 bases outside the gene matches. The CDR3 coding sequence is TGTGCCAGCAGACCTACTAGCGGGAAAAACGCGAACACCGGGGAGCTGTTTTTT. This gives the protein CASRPTSGKNANTGELFF.

CDR3 region: CASSETRRPPGYTF. The CDR3 region has the DNA TGTGCCAGCAGTGAAACCCGGAGGCCCCCGGGCTACACCTTC. The chain joins TRBV2 to TRBJ1-2; the D is unclear. The CDR3 loop spans 14 amino acids. V lost 2 bases to trimming and J lost 8 bases, with 15 bases between them. Germline lookup yields CDR1 SNHLY and CDR2 FYNNEI.

The CDR3 protein is CASSYGLAAGNEQFF. Written as DNA, the CDR3 is TGTGCCAGCAGTTACGGTCTAGCGGCCGGCAATGAGCAGTTCTTC. V usage is TRBV6-5 and J usage is TRBJ2-1; 7 bases agree with TRBD2. The germline gives CDR1 MNHEY, CDR2 SVGAGI. The length of the CDR3 is 15 residues. Trimming took 2 bases from V and 6 from J; bases not matched to a gene: 7.

J is TRBJ1-1 and V is TRBV4-3; no reliable D call. This CDR3 is 13 amino acids long. Germline V lookup: CDR1 LGHNA, CDR2 YSLEER. Between the trimmed V and J ends, which lost 0 bases and 1 base, there was a span of 3 bases. The CDR3, as DNA: TGCGCCAGCAGCCAAGACCCGAACACTGAAGCTTTCTTT. Its translation: CASSQDPNTEAFF.

This clonotype showed up just a few times. This sequence joins TRBV6-5 and TRBJ2-5; 9 bases match TRBD2. CDR1 is MNHEY and CDR2 is SVGAGI in the germline V gene. CDR3 length equals 16 residues. J gave up 5 bases and V 6 bases, and 13 bases lay outside the gene matches. The DNA for the CDR3 is TGTGCCAGCAGGTTAAATAGCGGGAGCCCCCCCGAGACCCAGTACTTC. Its protein is CASRLNSGSPPETQYF.

This clonotype was counted a few times. This chain links TRBV29-1 with TRBJ1-1; 8 bases line up with TRBD1. Germline-derived CDR1 and CDR2 are SQVTM and ANQGSEA. The junction had 9 bases not matched to a gene; V was cut back by 0 bases and J by 6 bases. The CDR3 spans 15 residues. The CDR3 here is CSVEETGQGLSEAFF. The DNA for the CDR3 is TGCAGCGTTGAAGAAACAGGACAGGGATTGTCTGAAGCTTTCTTT.

This clonotype was observed a few times. This chain links TRBV29-1 with TRBJ2-1; 12 bases line up with TRBD2. This CDR3 is 13 amino acids long. The V gene end was trimmed by 8 bases and the J gene end by 6 bases; junction bases not matched to a gene: 5. CDR1 is SQVTM, CDR2 ANQGSEA, per germline. Here the CDR3 DNA reads TGCAGCCCCCGACTAGCGGGAGCCAATGAGCAGTTCTTC. Translating gives CSPRLAGANEQFF.

The gene calls are TRBV7-9 and TRBJ2-1; D call uncertain. This CDR3 region has 12 residues. V was shortened by 4 bases and J by 7 bases, with 8 bases between the two germline ends. Germline V CDR1 and CDR2: SEHNR, FQNEAQ (reference sequence). Here the CDR3 reads CASSSLGNEQFF. The CDR3 DNA reads as TGTGCCAGCAGCTCACTTGGGAATGAGCAGTTCTTC.

The rearrangement links TRBV30 to TRBJ1-1, with TRBD1 as a possible D gene (5 bases). CDR3 length equals 13 residues. Germline loops: CDR1 GTSNPN, CDR2 SVGIG (reference sequence). Trimming stripped 1 base from V and 4 bases from J, with 10 bases between. The CDR3 DNA reads as TGTGCCTGGAGTGGGCAGGGAGGCACTGAAGCTTTCTTT. It yields the protein CAWSGQGGTEAFF.

V and J are TRBV3-1 and TRBJ2-1; 8 bases map to TRBD2. The length of the CDR3 is 17 residues. Germline V gene data show CDR1 as LGHDT and CDR2 as YNNKEL (reference sequence). V lost 3 bases and J lost 9; bases outside the gene matches: 16. CDR3 in amino acids: CASSHRGSGIGLGEQFF. CDR3 nucleotides: TGTGCCAGCAGCCACCGGGGTAGCGGGATAGGTTTGGGTGAGCAGTTCTTC.

The chain combines TRBV7-9 with TRBJ2-7, with 7 bases that match TRBD1. Germline-derived CDR1 and CDR2 are SEHNR and FQNEAQ (reference sequence). V lost 1 base and J lost 1; bases outside the gene matches: 7. The CDR3 is 16 amino acids. The CDR3 spells CASSLVRWDSSYEQYF. Here the CDR3 DNA reads TGTGCCAGCAGCTTAGTAAGGTGGGACAGTTCCTACGAGCAGTACTTC.

The V and J genes are TRBV25-1 and TRBJ1-1; D is unresolved. The CDR3 contains 14 residues. Germline V lookup: CDR1 MGHDK, CDR2 SYGVNS. Trimming removed 2 bases from V and 2 bases from J, with 9 bases in between. The DNA for the CDR3 is TGTGCCAGCAGTGAAAGAGGACGTAACACTGAAGCTTTCTTT. It codes for CASSERGRNTEAFF.

This clonotype was counted only a few times. The chain carries TRBV12-3 or TRBV12-4 and TRBJ2-4, with D possibly being TRBD1 or TRBD2 (5 bases each). The closer fit of TRBJ2-7 to the DNA end suggests the J call may be wrong. The CDR3 covers 14 residues. DNA of the CDR3: TGTGCCAGCAGTTTAAGGGGACGAAAATACGAGCAGTACTTC. It yields the protein CASSLRGRKYEQYF.

The J gene is TRBJ2-4, the V gene TRBV20-1; perhaps TRBD1 as D (6 bases). V gave up 0 bases and J gave up 1 base, with 13 bases separating them. CDR3 length: 16 residues. Germline V gives CDR1 DFQATT, CDR2 SNEGSKA (reference sequence). CDR3 residues: CSARESGVRAKNIQYF. In DNA form, the CDR3 reads TGCAGTGCTAGAGAATCAGGGGTTCGCGCCAAAAACATTCAGTACTTC.

The chain links TRBV20-1 to TRBJ1-6; 11 nucleotides line up with TRBD1. Per germline, CDR1 DFQATT and CDR2 SNEGSKA (reference sequence). The CDR3 totals 15 residues. V was pared by 3 bases and J by 10 bases, with 8 bases of the junction left unmatched. CDR3 protein: CSASYGQGARSPLHF. The CDR3 DNA sequence: TGCAGTGCTAGTTACGGACAGGGGGCGAGGTCACCCCTCCACTTT.

This clonotype turned up a few times. This chain connects TRBV20-1 to TRBJ2-3, with TRBD1 identical over 8 bases. The CDR3 is made up of 13 amino acids. Germline CDR1 and CDR2: DFQATT and SNEGSKA (reference sequence). CDR3 protein: CSAPRTGTDTQYF. CDR3 DNA sequence: TGCAGCGCACCGAGGACAGGGACAGATACGCAGTATTTT.

This clonotype was observed a handful of times. J is TRBJ2-1 and V is TRBV9; possible D gene TRBD2, 5 bases. Germline loops: CDR1 SGDLS, CDR2 YYNGEE. V shed 0 bases and J shed 7 bases, with 14 bases lying between them. The CDR3 loop spans 15 amino acids. The CDR3 is CASSVGGSSINEQFF. The CDR3 DNA sequence: TGTGCCAGCAGCGTAGGAGGGAGTTCCATAAATGAGCAGTTCTTC.

The sample holds a few counts of this clonotype. V is TRBV4-3 and J is TRBJ2-5; D is uncertain. The CDR3 loop spans 14 amino acids. The germline V gene has CDR1 LGHNA and CDR2 YSLEER. V lost 0 bases to trimming and J lost 1 base, with 6 bases between them. This CDR3 is CASSQEGFQETQYF. In DNA, the CDR3 is TGCGCCAGCAGCCAAGAAGGGTTCCAAGAGACCCAGTACTTC.

In DNA, the CDR3 is TGTGCCAGCCGGCCCTTTAGTAGTGAAGCTTTCTTT. As protein: CASRPFSSEAFF. This chain uses TRBV7-6 with TRBJ1-1; D unclear. With 8 bases removed from V and 7 bases from J, the gap between germline ends came to 14 bases. Germline V lookup: CDR1 SGHVS, CDR2 FNYEAQ. The CDR3 totals 12 residues. Complete variable domain (other parts from reference TRBV7-6 and TRBJ1-1): GAGVSQSPRYKVTKRGQDVALRCDPISGHVSLYWYRQALGQGPEFLTYFNYEAQQDKSGLPNDRFSAERPEGSISTLTIQRTEQRDSAMYRCASRPFSSEAFFGQGTRLTVV.

This clonotype showed up many times. The chain uses TRBV20-1 and TRBJ2-1; unclear D gene. The germline V gene encodes CDR1 DFQATT and CDR2 SNEGSKA (reference sequence). Trimming removed 6 bases from V and 3 bases from J, with 6 bases in between. This CDR3 is built from 11 residues. CDR3 residues: CSAHSYNEQFF. CDR3 sequence (DNA): TGCAGTGCCCATAGCTACAATGAGCAGTTCTTC.

This clonotype was detected a few times. The chain employs TRBV20-1 and TRBJ2-1; possible D gene TRBD2, 6 bases. The germline V and J ends were trimmed by 3 bases and 6 bases, with 18 bases remaining between them. This CDR3 is built from 15 residues. From germline, CDR1 is DFQATT and CDR2 SNEGSKA (reference sequence). The CDR3 DNA is TGCAGTGCTAGGACCGGGAGTGGGCTCCTCAATGAGCAGTTCTTC. Translating gives CSARTGSGLLNEQFF.

This clonotype came up a few times. The V and J genes are TRBV9 and TRBJ1-2; D gene uncertain. Trimming shortened V by 4 bases and J by 5 bases, and 6 bases separated the two germline ends. Germline V gene lookup returns CDR1 SGDLS and CDR2 YYNGEE. CDR3 length: 11 residues. DNA for the CDR3: TGTGCCAGCAGCTCGCAATATGGCTACACCTTC. The encoded protein is CASSSQYGYTF.

The CDR3 sequence is CSVETADYEQYF. The CDR3 bases are TGCAGCGTTGAGACTGCGGACTACGAGCAGTACTTC. The chain employs TRBV29-1 and TRBJ2-7; D remains unclear. Germline V gives CDR1 SQVTM, CDR2 ANQGSEA. V shed 3 bases and J shed 3 bases, with 9 bases lying between them. The CDR3 sequence is 12 residues long.

The V call is TRBV21-1, the J call TRBJ2-3; the DNA was not compared with TRBD2, the D call given in the table. TRBV21-1 represents a pseudogene. CDR3 length: 21 residues. CDR3 protein: CASSSQGSSSGSTGVSDTQYF. As DNA, the CDR3 is TGTGCCAGCAGTAGCCAGGGGTCGTCTAGCGGGAGCACGGGTGTATCAGATACGCAGTATTTT.

The gene calls are TRBV20-1 and TRBJ1-4, with a tentative D call TRBD1 (5 bases). V was pared by 5 bases and J by 4 bases, with 17 bases between. Germline lookup yields CDR1 DFQATT and CDR2 SNEGSKA (reference sequence). This CDR3 comprises 15 residues. CDR3 in amino acids: CSAGLQGFGNEKLFF. The CDR3, as DNA: TGCAGTGCTGGCTTGCAGGGTTTCGGTAATGAAAAACTGTTTTTT.

The rearrangement uses TRBV2 and TRBJ2-1, with 10 nucleotides matching TRBD2. Germline trimming cut 7 bases from V and 7 bases from J; bases unmatched to any gene: 10. CDR3 length: 15 amino acids. In germline, CDR1 is SNHLY, CDR2 FYNNEI. The CDR3 spells CASNAGTSAFNEQFF. Here the CDR3 DNA reads TGTGCCAGCAACGCCGGGACTAGCGCTTTTAATGAGCAGTTCTTC.